This note documents a single TCR beta chain sequence. Original handling: Amplifying reference gene primers gave estimates of nucleated cell counts. The data were produced by immunoSEQ multiplex PCR, yet TCRdb's version contains in-frame clones alone and is incomplete. V and J calls plus clone size are reproduced from that table; the DNA served to infer D and trimming. The repertoire has 400,000 or so clones, 75% to 90% of them found once; the top ten carry 1.5% to 1.7%. The sample originates from a study of blood T cell repertoires in COVID-19. About the study: T cells, B-cell-depleted T cells, or PBMCs supplied cDNA or gDNA.

Seattle participants joined during active infection and were tracked over time. The CDR3 length is 13 residues. Germline CDR1 is MNHEY and CDR2 is SVGAGI. Deletions cut 6 bases from V and 4 bases from J, with 12 bases between. The clonotype originates from a woman aged 40-49 years with COVID-19, enrolled during active disease. The rearrangement links TRBV6-5 to TRBJ2-5; D not certain. The sample was peripheral blood. CDR3 DNA sequence: TGTGCCAGCAGCCCCAGCTGGGCAGAGACCCAGTACTTC. It translates to CASSPSWAETQYF.